A single count supports the clone carrying this TCR beta chain. Its cognate antigen is unknown. This specimen comes from a study of vaccination and CD4 T cells after COVID-19. Study as a whole: Convalescent patients gave post-COVID blood a median roughly 96 days post-diagnosis, range 35 to 161. Cells received overlapping spike peptides from SARS-CoV-2, HCoV-NL63, HCoV-OC43 and HCoV-229E as stimulation.

Broader study findings: Researchers report that a median about 87% of reactive clones in convalescent patients surfaced only post-vaccination.

Treatment specified: approximately nine-day PBMC culture with coronavirus spike peptide pools or control peptides (ViraFEST assay). V dropped 4 bases and J dropped 9 bases, with 17 bases sitting between them. The CDR3 has 13 amino acids. Germline lookup yields CDR1 SGHRS and CDR2 YFSETQ. Once obtained from cultured CD4+ T cells, the DNA was sequenced using the Oncomine TCR Beta short-read assay. TCRdb reprocessed the PCR reads via MiXCR and lists one record per CDR3 protein. The data contain some 21,000 distinct CDR3 sequences, around 45% of them seen just once; the ten biggest clones take up about 4%.

The chain combines TRBV5-1 with TRBJ2-7, with D tentatively TRBD1 or TRBD2 (5 bases each). The material sequenced was CD4+ T cells from blood, cultured in vitro, taken before SARS-CoV-2 vaccination. This receptor was identified in a human donor who had recovered from COVID-19. CDR3 DNA: TGCGCCAGCAGCCGGGACCGTCACTCCGGGCAGTACTTC. Its translation: CASSRDRHSGQYF.